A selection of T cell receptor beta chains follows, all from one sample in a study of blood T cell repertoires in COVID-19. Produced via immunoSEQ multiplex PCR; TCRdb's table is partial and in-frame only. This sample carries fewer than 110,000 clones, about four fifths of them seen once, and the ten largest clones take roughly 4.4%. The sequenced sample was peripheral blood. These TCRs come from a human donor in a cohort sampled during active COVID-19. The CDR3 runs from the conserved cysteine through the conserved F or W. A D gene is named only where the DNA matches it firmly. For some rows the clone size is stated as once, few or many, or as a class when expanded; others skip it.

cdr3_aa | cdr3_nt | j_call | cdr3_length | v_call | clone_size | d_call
CASSKGRALSSPLHF | TGTGCCAGCAGCAAAGGCAGGGCATTAAGTTCACCCCTCCACTTT | TRBJ1-6 | 15 | TRBV21-1 | NA | NA
CASSPGQGGYNEQFF | TGTGCCAGCAGTCCGGGACAGGGGGGGTACAATGAGCAGTTCTTC | TRBJ2-1 | 15 | TRBV6-5 | NA | TRBD1
CASSSGEGRNTEAFF | TGTGCCAGCAGTTCGGGGGAAGGACGGAACACTGAAGCTTTCTTT | TRBJ1-1 | 15 | TRBV28 | NA | NA
CASSTSGGANVLTF | TGTGCCAGTAGTACCTCCGGGGGGGCCAACGTCCTGACTTTC | TRBJ2-6 | 14 | TRBV19 | NA | NA
CASSLRLAGGIGELFF | TGTGCCAGCAGCCTCAGACTAGCGGGAGGCATCGGGGAGCTGTTTTTT | TRBJ2-2 | 16 | TRBV5-4 | NA | TRBD2
CASALLGRAEAFF | TGTGCCAGCGCCTTACTCGGGAGGGCTGAAGCTTTCTTT | TRBJ1-1 | 13 | TRBV27 | NA | NA
CASRLSGSSRETQYF | TGCGCCAGCCGGCTTTCCGGCAGCTCTAGGGAGACCCAGTACTTC | TRBJ2-5 | 15 | TRBV5-1 | NA | NA
CASSRDSTYGYTF | TGCGCCAGCAGCCGGGACAGCACCTATGGCTACACCTTC | TRBJ1-2 | 13 | TRBV5-1 | few | TRBD1
CAWSGGQGRFYTF | TGTGCCTGGAGCGGGGGACAGGGGAGGTTCTACACCTTC | TRBJ1-2 | 13 | TRBV30 | NA | TRBD1
CAISGGGPGNTIYF | TGTGCCATCAGTGGAGGAGGGCCTGGAAACACCATATATTTT | TRBJ1-3 | 14 | TRBV10-3 | NA | NA